The 16 T cell receptor beta chains listed next were all sequenced from one sample in a study of radiotherapy plus CTLA-4 blockade in lung cancer. The method was immunoSEQ multiplex PCR; TCRdb's version includes in-frame clones alone and lacks a portion of them. Altogether about 110,000 clones are present, more than 75% being singletons, with the ten largest covering 2.5% to 3.5%. Sequencing was performed on peripheral blood, taken from a patient treated with radiotherapy plus ipilimumab. Source of these receptors: a human donor with non-small cell lung cancer that progressed on radiotherapy plus ipilimumab. Some clones in this sample may be carry-over from other donors' samples.

This clone showed up just once. The chain combines TRBV5-4 with TRBJ2-1; TRBD2 matches 12 bases. From germline, CDR1 is SGHNT and CDR2 YYREEE (reference sequence). The J segment lost 7 bases and the V segment lost 2 bases, leaving 7 bases of the junction unmatched. There are 16 residues in the CDR3. The CDR3 coding sequence is TGTGCCAGCAGCTTACCACTAGCGGGGGGAGGGAATGAGCAGTTCTTC. Translated: CASSLPLAGGGNEQFF.

The chain has TRBV7-2 and TRBJ1-2, with TRBD1 identical over 9 bases. V trimming: 5 bases; J trimming: 7 bases; junction bases outside the gene matches: 8. The CDR3 loop spans 14 amino acids. From germline, CDR1 is SGHTA and CDR2 FQGNSA. The CDR3 DNA reads as TGTGCCAGCAGCCAAAGGGTGACAGGGGGTGGCTACACCTTC. It encodes CASSQRVTGGGYTF.

The chain combines TRBV4-2 with TRBJ1-4; 8 nucleotides line up with TRBD1. CDR3 size: 16 residues. V lost 2 bases to trimming and J lost 0 bases; unmatched junction nucleotides: 2. Germline CDR1 LGHNA, CDR2 YNFKEQ. CDR3 sequence reads: CASSQTQGATNEKLFF. CDR3 in DNA: TGTGCCAGCAGCCAAACACAGGGGGCAACTAATGAAAAACTGTTTTTT.

The gene calls are TRBV5-1 and TRBJ2-5; D possibly matches TRBD1 or TRBD2 (5 bases each). In germline, CDR1 is SGHRS, CDR2 YFSETQ. CDR3 length equals 18 residues. The V and J ends lost 0 bases and 1 base respectively, with 19 bases between them. Here the CDR3 DNA reads TGCGCCAGCAGCTTGGCAGAACGGGGAGACGGGGCCCAAGAGACCCAGTACTTC. This encodes CASSLAERGDGAQETQYF.

The V and J genes are TRBV20-1 and TRBJ2-5; D possibly corresponds to TRBD1 (5 bases). Looked up from germline, CDR1 is DFQATT and CDR2 is SNEGSKA (reference sequence). This CDR3 spans 11 amino acids. The V end was cut by 5 bases, the J end by 2 bases, with 6 bases between. CDR3 protein: CSAQGQETQYF. The DNA for the CDR3 is TGCAGTGCTCAGGGTCAAGAGACCCAGTACTTC.

V gene TRBV18 combines with J gene TRBJ2-1; perhaps TRBD1 as D (6 bases). Trimming pared 2 bases from V and 4 bases from J, leaving 18 bases between. There are 17 residues in the CDR3. Per germline, CDR1 KGHSH and CDR2 LQKENI. CDR3 residues: CASSPIPDRLFYNEQFF. Here the CDR3 DNA reads TGTGCCAGCTCACCAATTCCTGACAGGCTATTTTACAATGAGCAGTTCTTC.

This clone has a single count. The chain couples TRBV7-2 to TRBJ2-7, with D perhaps matching TRBD2 (5 bases). V lost 1 base and J lost 3, with 13 bases in between. CDR1 SGHTA and CDR2 FQGNSA come from the germline V gene. This CDR3 is built from 15 residues. The CDR3 is CASSLGPATSYEQYF. CDR3 DNA: TGTGCCAGCAGCTTAGGGCCAGCAACTAGCTACGAGCAGTACTTC. Looking up the rest from reference TRBV7-2 and TRBJ2-7 gives the full variable domain: GAGVSQSPSNKVTEKGKDVELRCDPISGHTALYWYRQSLGQGLEFLIYFQGNSAPDKSGLPSDRFSAERTGGSVSTLTIQRTQQEDSAVYLCASSLGPATSYEQYFGPGTRLTVT.

This clone showed up just a few times. The gene calls are TRBV6-5 and TRBJ2-5; possibly TRBD1 for D (5 bases). Germline CDR1 MNHEY, CDR2 SVGAGI. V was clipped by 8 bases and J by 5 bases, with 18 bases between them. The CDR3 has 14 amino acids. In nucleotides, the CDR3 is TGTGCCAGCCGAAAGGACATAATCCAGGAGACCCAGTACTTC. Translated, it gives CASRKDIIQETQYF.

This chain links TRBV20-1 with TRBJ2-7, with 7 positions matching TRBD2. This CDR3 has 11 amino acids. Germline V CDR1 and CDR2: DFQATT, SNEGSKA (reference sequence). CDR3 amino acids: CSGGGTYEQYF. The CDR3 DNA sequence: TGCTCGGGGGGAGGAACCTACGAGCAGTACTTC.

This clone turned up a few times. The chain joins TRBV19 to TRBJ1-1; TRBD1 matches 8 bases. The CDR3 sequence is 17 residues long. Trimming took 3 bases from V and 1 from J; bases not matched to a gene: 10. Germline assignment: CDR1 LNHDA and CDR2 SQIVND (reference sequence). The CDR3 here is CASSITPRQGRNTEAFF. The CDR3 region has the DNA TGTGCCAGTAGTATTACTCCCAGACAGGGGAGGAACACTGAAGCTTTCTTT.

The chain combines TRBV7-8 with TRBJ2-1, with unresolved D. Germline lookup yields CDR1 SGHVS and CDR2 FQNEAQ. V was pared by 5 bases and J by 7 bases, with 12 bases between. The CDR3 spans 13 residues. CDR3 nucleotides: TGTGCCAGCAGCCCCTATAATCGGAATGAGCAGTTCTTC. Translation: CASSPYNRNEQFF.

J is TRBJ2-7 and V is TRBV14, with D possibly being TRBD1 or TRBD2 (6 bases each). The CDR3 length is 19 residues. Germline CDR1 SGHDN, CDR2 FVKESK. Trimming removed 0 bases at V and 3 bases at J, with 24 bases between. CDR3 residues: CASSQDNRVLGGHNYEQYF. The CDR3 nucleotides are TGTGCCAGCAGCCAAGATAATAGGGTCCTGGGGGGACACAACTACGAGCAGTACTTC.

This clone was counted once. The chain has TRBV13 and TRBJ2-3; TRBD2 matches at 8 bases. Germline V gives CDR1 PRHDT, CDR2 FYEKMQ (reference sequence). V was clipped by 5 bases and J by 4 bases; unmatched bases: 11. This CDR3 is 16 amino acids long. The CDR3 region is CASSQPRGGGSDTQYF. In DNA, the CDR3 is TGTGCCAGCAGCCAGCCAAGGGGCGGGGGGTCAGATACGCAGTATTTT.

This chain joins TRBV7-6 and TRBJ2-3, with TRBD2 matching 11 bases. Germline lookup yields CDR1 SGHVS and CDR2 FNYEAQ. Trimming removed 1 base from V and 2 bases from J; junction bases left unmatched: 2. The CDR3 totals 16 residues. Written as DNA, the CDR3 is TGTGCCAGCAGCTTAGGACTAGCGGGGTACACAGATACGCAGTATTTT. Protein sequence: CASSLGLAGYTDTQYF.

The gene calls are TRBV4-3 and TRBJ2-6; D possibly corresponds to TRBD2 (6 bases). This CDR3 region has 16 residues. Germline V gene sequence: CDR1 LGHNA, CDR2 YSLEER. V was clipped by 1 base and J by 3 bases, with 10 bases between them. The CDR3 spells CASSQVGGGGANVLTF. In nucleotides, the CDR3 is TGCGCCAGCAGCCAAGTCGGGGGTGGTGGGGCCAACGTCCTGACTTTC.

This sequence joins TRBV5-6 and TRBJ2-5; D ambiguous. The closer fit of TRBJ2-7 to the DNA end suggests the J call may be wrong. CDR3 length: 15 residues. Germline values: CDR1 SGHDT, CDR2 YYEEEE. In nucleotides, the CDR3 is TGTGCCAGCAGCTTGGAGGCTTTCCTCTCCTACGAGCAGTACTTC. Residues: CASSLEAFLSYEQYF.